This TCR beta chain was profiled in a study of beta chain features in type 1 diabetes. On the study more broadly: Sorted cells examined across all samples numbered roughly 99,000,000. Study-wide points: VDJ junctions from type 1 diabetes patients carried fewer insertions and larger deletions. Sequencing from cDNA could over-represent high-TCR-expressing cells. Although PCR might favor shorter templates, it would do so equally in patients and controls.

The germline gives CDR1 SGHAT, CDR2 FQNNGV. CDR3 size: 14 residues. The junction had 7 bases not matched to a gene; V was cut back by 5 bases and J by 4 bases. Worth noting for this clone: Its specificity is unknown.

TCRB transcripts that were expressed got sequenced, as all of the isolated RNA had been reverse transcribed. Only in-frame clones appear in the TCRdb table, and some are missing; sequencing was by immunoSEQ multiplex PCR. The sample lists 130,000 to 150,000 clones; less than 9% were seen once. The clonotype comes from a woman in her 30s in good health. Sequencing was done on a sample of central memory CD4+ T cells from blood. The chain joins TRBV11-2 to TRBJ1-1; 7 bases agree with TRBD1. In DNA form, the CDR3 reads TGTGCCAGCAGCCAAGATTGGACAGGCACTGAAGCTTTCTTT. This gives the protein CASSQDWTGTEAFF.